Shown below are 27 T cell receptor beta chains from a single sample sequenced in a study of CD8+ T cells in alopecia areata. It was cDNA, reverse transcribed from extracted RNA, that served as the sequencing template. The data were produced by immunoSEQ multiplex PCR, yet TCRdb's version contains in-frame clones alone and is incomplete. The profile covers fewer than 200,000 clones, with roughly 50% appearing a single time and 16% taken by the ten largest. Treatment of the sample: oral pan-JAK inhibitor, 5-10 mg twice daily. The sample here was CD4+ T cells sorted from blood, taken at week 56, from a patient treated with tofacitinib. The origin of the receptors is a human donor with alopecia areata.

The chain employs TRBV6-5 and TRBJ2-7, with a tentative D call TRBD2 (5 bases). Per germline, CDR1 MNHEY and CDR2 SVGAGI. Trimming pared 10 bases from V and 3 bases from J, leaving 22 bases between. This CDR3 comprises 15 residues. In nucleotides, the CDR3 is TGTGCCACCATGACTAAAGCGGCCGTTAACTACGAGCAGTACTTC. This sequence encodes CATMTKAAVNYEQYF.

The chain links TRBV6-1 to TRBJ1-2; 8 bases are shared with TRBD1. The CDR3 runs to 14 residues. Germline-derived CDR1 and CDR2 are MNHNS and SASEGT. V was clipped by 6 bases and J by 4 bases; unmatched bases: 7. CDR3 loop: CASSPSGTGYGYTF. Written as DNA, the CDR3 is TGTGCCAGCAGCCCCTCCGGGACAGGCTATGGCTACACCTTC.

The chain employs TRBV29-1 and TRBJ2-3; no clear D. Germline loops: CDR1 SQVTM, CDR2 ANQGSEA. The V end lost 6 bases, the J end lost 4 bases, and 11 bases lay between the germline ends. The CDR3 is made up of 12 amino acids. The CDR3 sequence: CSVSYKADTQYF. CDR3 nucleotides: TGCAGCGTCTCTTACAAGGCAGATACGCAGTATTTT.

This chain's CDR3 is CSVYGATEAFF. CDR3 sequence (DNA): TGCAGCGTTTATGGCGCGACTGAAGCTTTCTTT. This rearrangement joins TRBV29-1 to TRBJ1-1; D is unclear. This CDR3 contains 11 residues. Trimming removed 5 bases at V and 5 bases at J, with 9 bases between. Germline assignment: CDR1 SQVTM and CDR2 ANQGSEA. The full variable domain, rest sourced from reference TRBV29-1 and TRBJ1-1, is SAVISQKPSRDICQRGTSLTIQCQVDSQVTMMFWYRQQPGQSLTLIATANQGSEATYESGFVIDKFPISRPNLTFSTLTVSNMSPEDSSIYLCSVYGATEAFFGQGTRLTVV.

V gene TRBV9 combines with J gene TRBJ2-3; 10 nucleotides line up with TRBD2. V was clipped by 5 bases and J by 2 bases; unmatched bases: 8. This CDR3 is built from 16 residues. Germline V lookup: CDR1 SGDLS, CDR2 YYNGEE. The DNA for the CDR3 is TGTGCCAGCAGGACAGGAGCGGGGGGGAACACAGATACGCAGTATTTT. Translated: CASRTGAGGNTDTQYF.

This clone was seen only once. Other DNA variants within this sample encode the same CDR3. The chain uses TRBV11-2 and TRBJ1-5; no reliable D call. The CDR3 extends over 13 amino acids. In germline, CDR1 is SGHAT, CDR2 FQNNGV. V lost 0 bases, J lost 5 bases, and 5 bases lay in between. CDR3 loop: CASSLDRDQPQHF. The DNA for the CDR3 is TGTGCCAGCAGCTTAGATAGGGATCAGCCCCAGCATTTT.

The chain joins TRBV2 to TRBJ2-1; the D is unclear. In germline, CDR1 is SNHLY, CDR2 FYNNEI. V shed 6 bases and J shed 0 bases, with 18 bases lying between them. The CDR3 sequence is 17 residues long. The CDR3 region has the DNA TGTGCCAGCAGCGTACTAACCTGGATAAGCTCCTACAATGAGCAGTTCTTC. Its protein is CASSVLTWISSYNEQFF.

The chain employs TRBV29-1 and TRBJ1-2; tentative D call: TRBD1 (6 bases). CDR3 size: 14 residues. V lost 7 bases, J lost 6 bases, and 21 bases lay in between. Germline-derived CDR1 and CDR2 are SQVTM and ANQGSEA. The CDR3 reads CSGALRGGYDGYTF. The CDR3 nucleotides read TGCAGCGGAGCCCTCAGGGGTGGATACGATGGCTACACCTTC. Full variable domain (remainder filled in from reference TRBV29-1 and TRBJ1-2): SAVISQKPSRDICQRGTSLTIQCQVDSQVTMMFWYRQQPGQSLTLIATANQGSEATYESGFVIDKFPISRPNLTFSTLTVSNMSPEDSSIYLCSGALRGGYDGYTFGSGTRLTVV.

The chain links TRBV30 to TRBJ2-1; TRBD2 is a possible D gene (5 bases). CDR1 is GTSNPN and CDR2 is SVGIG in the germline V gene (reference sequence). Trimming removed 5 bases at V and 0 bases at J, with 11 bases between. This CDR3 contains 14 residues. CDR3 protein: CAWGLTSSYNEQFF. CDR3 DNA: TGTGCCTGGGGACTGACAAGCTCCTACAATGAGCAGTTCTTC.

The CDR3 loop reads CASSSDLVTDTQYF. The CDR3 nucleotides are TGTGCCAGCAGTTCGGACCTAGTCACAGATACGCAGTATTTT. The V gene is TRBV2, the J gene TRBJ2-3; D uncertain. The V end was cut by 5 bases, the J end by 2 bases, with 11 bases between. This CDR3 region has 14 residues. CDR1 SNHLY and CDR2 FYNNEI come from the germline V gene.

This chain uses TRBV30 with TRBJ1-2; 9 bases agree with TRBD1. Trimming at V came to 3 bases and at J to 7 bases, leaving 6 bases not matched to a gene. CDR1 is GTSNPN and CDR2 is SVGIG in the germline V gene (reference sequence). This CDR3 contains 13 residues. The CDR3 nucleotides read TGTGCCTGGAGGGCCGGGACAGGGTCTGGCTACACCTTC. It is translated as CAWRAGTGSGYTF.

This clone has more than one count but fewer than ten. The V and J genes are TRBV30 and TRBJ2-1, with D maybe TRBD2 (5 bases). Germline CDR1 reads GTSNPN; CDR2 reads SVGIG (reference sequence). This CDR3 comprises 13 residues. V was trimmed by 4 bases and J by 10 bases, leaving 17 bases between them. The CDR3 DNA sequence: TGTGCCTGGACCCCTGGAGGTAGGCGGGAGCAGTTCTTC. It encodes CAWTPGGRREQFF.

A few counts support this clone. The chain employs TRBV7-9 and TRBJ1-6; TRBD1 matches 8 bases. There are 16 residues in the CDR3. The germline V gene encodes CDR1 SEHNR and CDR2 FQNEAQ (reference sequence). J lost 9 bases, V lost 7 bases, and 14 bases had no gene match. The CDR3 protein is CASTSARTGTASPLHF. The CDR3 DNA is TGTGCCAGCACCTCGGCCCGGACAGGGACAGCTTCACCCCTCCACTTT.

The chain recombines TRBV4-1 with TRBJ1-6; D is undetermined. The CDR3 covers 12 residues. Germline loops: CDR1 MGHRA, CDR2 YSYEKL. V lost 8 bases and J 5 bases, leaving 7 bases between the germline ends. The CDR3 region has the DNA TGCGCCAGCTCCAAAAATAATTCACCCCTCCACTTT. Translated: CASSKNNSPLHF.

This chain links TRBV2 with TRBJ1-5; 7 bases map to TRBD1. The CDR3 is 16 amino acids. CDR1 is SNHLY, CDR2 FYNNEI, per germline. V was clipped by 3 bases and J by 4 bases; unmatched bases: 9. CDR3 sequence: CASSDRSGQLNQPQHF. The DNA of the CDR3 is TGTGCCAGCAGTGATAGGTCGGGACAGCTTAATCAGCCCCAGCATTTT.

The rearrangement joins TRBV5-1 to TRBJ2-6, with D hard to call. The CDR3 totals 17 residues. V lost 0 bases to trimming and J lost 0 bases, with 10 bases between them. Germline V gene lookup returns CDR1 SGHRS and CDR2 YFSETQ. CDR3 sequence (DNA): TGCGCCAGCAGCTTGGTTAGCAGAAGCTCTGGGGCCAACGTCCTGACTTTC. It yields the protein CASSLVSRSSGANVLTF.

This clone was counted once. The rearrangement uses TRBV30 and TRBJ2-7; no reliable D call. The CDR3 extends over 13 amino acids. The germline CDR1 and CDR2 sequences are GTSNPN and SVGIG (reference sequence). The ends were cut back, 2 bases at V and 6 bases at J, with 14 bases in the middle. The CDR3 DNA follows: TGTGCCTGGAGTTTCACCCCCTCCGGCGAGCAGTACTTC. Amino acids: CAWSFTPSGEQYF.

The gene calls are TRBV18 and TRBJ2-3, with 8 bases aligning to TRBD1. The V gene end was trimmed by 5 bases and the J gene end by 1 base; junction bases not matched to a gene: 5. Germline V lookup: CDR1 KGHSH, CDR2 LQKENI. This CDR3 region has 15 residues. CDR3 bases: TGTGCCAGCTCAAAAGACAGGGGCGGCACAGATACGCAGTATTTT. It specifies CASSKDRGGTDTQYF.

This rearrangement joins TRBV23-1 to TRBJ2-3, with D maybe TRBD2 (6 bases). TRBV23-1 is an open reading frame, and its role is uncertain. The CDR3 has 14 residues. V gave up 0 bases and J gave up 5 bases, with 9 bases separating them. The DNA of the CDR3 is TGCGCCAGCAGTCAATCCGCGGGGCAAGATACGCAGTATTTT. Translated: CASSQSAGQDTQYF.

This chain links TRBV5-1 with TRBJ2-2; 11 positions agree with TRBD1. There are 16 residues in the CDR3. With V trimmed by 4 bases and J by 5 bases, 7 bases remained unmatched. CDR1 is SGHRS, CDR2 YFSETQ, per germline. The chain's CDR3 is CASSPGQGADTGELFF. Written as DNA, the CDR3 is TGCGCCAGCAGCCCAGGACAGGGGGCAGATACCGGGGAGCTGTTTTTT.

The chain joins TRBV5-4 to TRBJ2-5, with TRBD2 as a possible D gene (6 bases). Trimming shortened V by 6 bases and J by 4 bases, and 19 bases separated the two germline ends. The CDR3 length is 15 residues. CDR1 and CDR2 (germline): SGHNT, YYREEE (reference sequence). CDR3 sequence (DNA): TGTGCCAGCACGCACCGGGGCTTGGGGGGAGAGACCCAGTACTTC. It translates to CASTHRGLGGETQYF.

This chain uses TRBV14 with TRBJ1-5; D gene uncertain. The length of the CDR3 is 13 residues. The germline V and J ends were trimmed by 4 bases and 3 bases, with 7 bases remaining between them. CDR1 is SGHDN, CDR2 FVKESK, per germline. CDR3 nucleotide sequence: TGTGCCAGCAGCCCGGGATTCAATCAGCCCCAGCATTTT. Protein product: CASSPGFNQPQHF.

The chain is built from TRBV29-1 and TRBJ1-3; 7 positions match TRBD1. With V trimmed by 4 bases and J by 2 bases, 11 bases remained unmatched. Per the germline V gene, CDR1 is SQVTM and CDR2 is ANQGSEA. The CDR3 extends over 16 amino acids. DNA for the CDR3: TGCAGCGTTGCACTCAGGGGACAGAATGCTGGAAACACCATATATTTT. Residues: CSVALRGQNAGNTIYF.

On this clone itself: The junction departs from germline at one end; a sequencing error may be responsible. The chain combines TRBV30 with TRBJ2-4, with 9 bases lining up with TRBD1. Germline values: CDR1 GTSNPN, CDR2 SVGIG (reference sequence). This CDR3 has 11 residues. CDR3 sequence (DNA): TGTGCCTGGACGACAGGGGGGGTGTGGAAGTTC. It yields the protein CAWTTGGVWKF. Full variable domain (rest looked up from reference TRBV30 and TRBJ2-4): SQTIHQWPATLVQPVGSPLSLECTVEGTSNPNLYWYRQAAGRGLQLLFYSVGIGQISSEVPQNLSASRPQDRQFILSSKKLLLSDSGFYLCAWTTGGVWKFGAGTRLSVL.

In its sample, this clone was seen once. The rearrangement joins TRBV30 to TRBJ2-1; D not certain. Between the trimmed V and J ends, which lost 7 bases and 4 bases, there was a span of 14 bases. Germline values: CDR1 GTSNPN, CDR2 SVGIG (reference sequence). The CDR3 runs to 13 residues. The CDR3 spells CAYSLVVYNEQFF. The CDR3 nucleotides read TGTGCCTACTCCTTGGTAGTGTACAATGAGCAGTTCTTC.

This clone came up many times. V usage is TRBV5-1 and J usage is TRBJ1-2; 10 nucleotides match TRBD1. The CDR3 is 14 amino acids. The junction had 6 bases not matched to a gene; V was cut back by 4 bases and J by 6 bases. The germline V gene has CDR1 SGHRS and CDR2 YFSETQ. CDR3 region: CASSNDRGRDGYTF. The CDR3 DNA sequence: TGCGCCAGCAGCAACGACAGGGGGCGGGATGGCTACACCTTC.

This clone was picked up a small number of times. V and J are TRBV6-5 and TRBJ2-5, with TRBD2 as a possible D gene (5 bases). This CDR3 is built from 13 residues. Per the germline V gene, CDR1 is MNHEY and CDR2 is SVGAGI. Trimming stripped 6 bases from V and 5 bases from J, with 13 bases between. In DNA, the CDR3 is TGTGCCAGCAGAGGACTGTTTGGCGAGACCCAGTACTTC. Translation gives CASRGLFGETQYF.